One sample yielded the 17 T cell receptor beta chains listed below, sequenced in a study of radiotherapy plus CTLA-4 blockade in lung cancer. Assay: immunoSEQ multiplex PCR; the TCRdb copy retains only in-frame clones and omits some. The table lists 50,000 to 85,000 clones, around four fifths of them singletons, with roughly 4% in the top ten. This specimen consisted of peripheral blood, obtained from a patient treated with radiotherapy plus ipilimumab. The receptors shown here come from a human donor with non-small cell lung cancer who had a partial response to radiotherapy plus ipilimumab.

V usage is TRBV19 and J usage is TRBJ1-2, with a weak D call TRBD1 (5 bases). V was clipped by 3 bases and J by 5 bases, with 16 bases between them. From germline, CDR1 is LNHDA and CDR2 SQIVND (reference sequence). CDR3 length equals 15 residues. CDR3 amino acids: CASSMRDSPTYGYTF. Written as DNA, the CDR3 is TGTGCCAGTAGTATGAGAGACAGCCCGACTTATGGCTACACCTTC.

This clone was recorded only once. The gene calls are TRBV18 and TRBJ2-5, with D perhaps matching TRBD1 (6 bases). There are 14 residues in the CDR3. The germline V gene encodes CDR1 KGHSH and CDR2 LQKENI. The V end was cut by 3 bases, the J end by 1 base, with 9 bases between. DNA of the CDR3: TGTGCCAGCTCACCCGACAGGATCCAAGAGACCCAGTACTTC. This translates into CASSPDRIQETQYF.

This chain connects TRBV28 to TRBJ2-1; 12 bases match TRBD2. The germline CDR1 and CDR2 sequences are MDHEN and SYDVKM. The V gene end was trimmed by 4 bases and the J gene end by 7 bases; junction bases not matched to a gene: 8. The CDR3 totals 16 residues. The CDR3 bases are TGTGCCAGCAGTTCCTCTAGCGGGAGGGCCAGGAATGAGCAGTTCTTC. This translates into CASSSSSGRARNEQFF.

For the CDR3, the DNA is TGTGCCAGCAGTCCCGACAGGGGCTATGGCTACACCTTC. Its protein product is CASSPDRGYGYTF. This chain connects TRBV6-6 to TRBJ1-2; 8 bases match TRBD1. CDR1 is MNHNY, CDR2 SVGAGI, per germline (reference sequence). The CDR3 loop spans 13 amino acids. V gave up 5 bases and J gave up 4 bases; unmatched junction bases: 3.

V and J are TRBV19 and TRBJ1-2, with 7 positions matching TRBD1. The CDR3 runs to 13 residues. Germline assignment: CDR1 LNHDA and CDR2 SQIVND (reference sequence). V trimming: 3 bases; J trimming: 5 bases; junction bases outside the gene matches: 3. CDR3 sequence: CASSMSGQYGYTF. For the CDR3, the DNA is TGTGCCAGTAGTATGTCGGGACAGTATGGCTACACCTTC.

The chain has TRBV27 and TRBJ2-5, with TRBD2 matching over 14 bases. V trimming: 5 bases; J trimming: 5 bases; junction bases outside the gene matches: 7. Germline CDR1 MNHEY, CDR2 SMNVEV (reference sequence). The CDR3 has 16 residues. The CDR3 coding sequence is TGTGCCAGCAGTCCCCCGACTAGCGGGAGGGTTGAGACCCAGTACTTC. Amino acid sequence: CASSPPTSGRVETQYF.

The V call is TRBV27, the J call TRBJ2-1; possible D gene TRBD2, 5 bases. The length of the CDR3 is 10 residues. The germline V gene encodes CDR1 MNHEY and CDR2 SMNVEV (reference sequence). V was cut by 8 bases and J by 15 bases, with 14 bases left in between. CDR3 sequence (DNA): TGTGCCAGCCGTCGGGGAAAGGTGTTCTTC. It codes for CASRRGKVFF.

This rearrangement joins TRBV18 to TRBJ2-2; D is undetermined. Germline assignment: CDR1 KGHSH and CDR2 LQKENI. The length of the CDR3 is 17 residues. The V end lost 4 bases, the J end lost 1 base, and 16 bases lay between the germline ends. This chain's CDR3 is CASSRLPANMNTGELFF. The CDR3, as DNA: TGTGCCAGCTCACGTCTCCCAGCGAATATGAACACCGGGGAGCTGTTTTTT.

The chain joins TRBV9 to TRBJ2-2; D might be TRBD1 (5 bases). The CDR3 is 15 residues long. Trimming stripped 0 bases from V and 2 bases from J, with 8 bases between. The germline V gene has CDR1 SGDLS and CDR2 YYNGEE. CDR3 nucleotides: TGTGCCAGCAGCGTAGCAGGACACAACACCGGGGAGCTGTTTTTT. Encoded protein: CASSVAGHNTGELFF. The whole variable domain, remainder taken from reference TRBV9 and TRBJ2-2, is DSGVTQTPKHLITATGQRVTLRCSPRSGDLSVYWYQQSLDQGLQFLIQYYNGEERAKGNILERFSAQQFPDLHSELNLSSLELGDSALYFCASSVAGHNTGELFFGEGSRLTVL.

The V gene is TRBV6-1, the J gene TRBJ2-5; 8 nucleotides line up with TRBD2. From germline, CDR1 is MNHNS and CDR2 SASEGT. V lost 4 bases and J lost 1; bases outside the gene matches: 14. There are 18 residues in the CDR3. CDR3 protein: CASSATPPPAGGQETQYF. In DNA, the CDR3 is TGTGCCAGCAGTGCCACTCCCCCCCCCGCGGGGGGCCAAGAGACCCAGTACTTC.

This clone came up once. CDR3 in amino acids: CASSSLAGGNEQYF. CDR3 sequence (DNA): TGTGCCAGCAGCTCCTTGGCGGGTGGCAACGAGCAGTACTTC. V gene TRBV7-2 combines with J gene TRBJ2-7, with D tentatively TRBD2 (5 bases). In germline, CDR1 is SGHTA, CDR2 FQGNSA. CDR3 size: 14 residues. V gave up 4 bases and J gave up 5 bases, with 15 bases separating them.

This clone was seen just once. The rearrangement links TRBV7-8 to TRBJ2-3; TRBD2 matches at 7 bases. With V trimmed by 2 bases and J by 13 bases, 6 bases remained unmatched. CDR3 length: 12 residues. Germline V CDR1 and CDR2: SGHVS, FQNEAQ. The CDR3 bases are TGTGCCAGCAGCTTAAATGCGGGGGTAAAGTATTTT. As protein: CASSLNAGVKYF.

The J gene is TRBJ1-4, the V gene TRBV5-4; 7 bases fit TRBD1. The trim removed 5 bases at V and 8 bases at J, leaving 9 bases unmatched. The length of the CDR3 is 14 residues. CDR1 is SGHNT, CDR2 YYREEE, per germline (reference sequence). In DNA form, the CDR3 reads TGTGCCAGCAGTTTACAGGGGAGTAGAGAAAAACTGTTTTTT. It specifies CASSLQGSREKLFF.

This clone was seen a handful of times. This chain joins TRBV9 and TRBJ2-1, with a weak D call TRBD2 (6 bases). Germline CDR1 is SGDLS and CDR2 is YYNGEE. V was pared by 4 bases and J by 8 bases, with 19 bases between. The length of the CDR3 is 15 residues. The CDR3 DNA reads TGTGCCAGCAGCCTGGGACCGCTCCCGGGGGATGAGCAGTTCTTC. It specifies CASSLGPLPGDEQFF.

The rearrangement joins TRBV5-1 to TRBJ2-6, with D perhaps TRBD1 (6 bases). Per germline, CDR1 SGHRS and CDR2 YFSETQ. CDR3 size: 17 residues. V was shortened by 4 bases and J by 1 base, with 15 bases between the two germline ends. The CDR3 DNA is TGCGCCAGCAGCGTCAGGGGTTCGAGTTCTGGGGCCAACGTCCTGACTTTC. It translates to CASSVRGSSSGANVLTF.

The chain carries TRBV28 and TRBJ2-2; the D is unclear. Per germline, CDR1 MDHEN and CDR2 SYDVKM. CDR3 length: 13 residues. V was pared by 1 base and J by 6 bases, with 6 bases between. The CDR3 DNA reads TGTGCCAGCAGTTTATTGGGCTCCGGGGAGCTGTTTTTT. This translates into CASSLLGSGELFF.

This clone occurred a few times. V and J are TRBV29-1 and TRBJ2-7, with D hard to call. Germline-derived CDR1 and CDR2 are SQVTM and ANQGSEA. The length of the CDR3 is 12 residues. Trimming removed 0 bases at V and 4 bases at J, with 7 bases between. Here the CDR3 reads CSVEDEVYEQYF. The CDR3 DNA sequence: TGCAGCGTTGAAGATGAGGTTTACGAGCAGTACTTC.